This TCR beta chain appears in the sequencing data of a study of T-cell memory formation after mild COVID-19. Germline V lookup: CDR1 SGHRS, CDR2 YFSETQ. The CDR3 has 16 amino acids. The V and J ends lost 2 bases and 8 bases respectively, with 22 bases between them. This clonotype came up a few times. A single record per CDR3 protein comes from TCRdb applying MiXCR to the 5' RACE reads. The sample carries roughly 100,000 distinct CDR3 sequences, about 16% recorded once. The sequence came from a man younger than 30 who had mild COVID-19 (a few samples of this study predate the infection). Cell type and time point are not known. Sequencing was performed on PBMCs or a T cell subset sorted from them (not recorded which). The chain is built from TRBV5-1 and TRBJ1-2, with a tentative D call TRBD1 (5 bases). CDR3 nucleotide sequence: TGCGCCAGCAGCTTAAGTCTGGGAGGGACTCGGACCGGCTACACCTTC. Amino acids: CASSLSLGGTRTGYTF.